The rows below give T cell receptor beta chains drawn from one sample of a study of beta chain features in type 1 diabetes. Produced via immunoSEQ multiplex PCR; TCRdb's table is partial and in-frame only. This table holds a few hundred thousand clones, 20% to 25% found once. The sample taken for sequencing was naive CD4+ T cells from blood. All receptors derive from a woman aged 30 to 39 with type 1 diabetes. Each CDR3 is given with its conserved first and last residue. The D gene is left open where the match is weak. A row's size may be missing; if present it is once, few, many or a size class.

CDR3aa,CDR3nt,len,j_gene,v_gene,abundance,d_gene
CASTRLARHTGELFF,TGTGCCAGCACCAGACTAGCGAGGCACACCGGGGAGCTGTTTTTT,15,TRBJ2-2,TRBV6-5,.,TRBD2
CASSQEPGQGRSGANVLTF,TGCGCCAGCAGCCAAGAGCCGGGACAGGGGCGGTCTGGGGCCAACGTCCTGACTTTC,19,TRBJ2-6,TRBV4-1,few,TRBD1
CSVEWREIAYNEQFF,TGCAGCGTTGAATGGCGGGAGATCGCCTACAATGAGCAGTTCTTC,15,TRBJ2-1,TRBV29-1,.,TRBD2
CASSDHKGLRGYTF,TGTGCCAGCAGTGACCATAAGGGGCTGCGGGGCTACACCTTC,14,TRBJ1-2,TRBV25-1,.,.
CSVEGGSSSYNEQFF,TGCAGCGTTGAAGGCGGGAGTAGCTCCTACAATGAGCAGTTCTTC,15,TRBJ2-1,TRBV29-1,few,TRBD2
CSAGTSGSDNEQFF,TGCAGCGCTGGGACTAGCGGGAGCGACAATGAGCAGTTCTTC,14,TRBJ2-1,TRBV29-1,.,TRBD2
CASSRRQPWSTEAFF,TGTGCCAGCAGCCGCAGACAGCCTTGGAGCACTGAAGCTTTCTTT,15,TRBJ1-1,TRBV7-9,few,.
CASSLVSGVGNTIYF,TGTGCCAGCAGCTTAGTGTCGGGGGTGGGAAACACCATATATTTT,15,TRBJ1-3,TRBV13,.,.
CASSLTSGRTDTQYF,TGCGCCAGCAGCTTAACTAGCGGACGCACAGATACGCAGTATTTT,15,TRBJ2-3,TRBV5-1,.,TRBD2
CASSLRQSDTIYF,TGTGCCAGCAGCTTACGACAGTCGGACACCATATATTTT,13,TRBJ1-3,TRBV11-3,few,.
CASSYLGLAGGGEQFF,TGTGCCAGCAGTTACCTGGGACTAGCGGGAGGGGGTGAGCAGTTCTTC,16,TRBJ2-1,TRBV6-5,.,TRBD2
CAWSDAQGGWNEQFF,TGTGCCTGGAGTGACGCACAGGGGGGTTGGAATGAGCAGTTCTTC,15,TRBJ2-1,TRBV30,.,TRBD1
CSVEREAEAFF,TGCAGCGTTGAAAGGGAGGCTGAAGCTTTCTTT,11,TRBJ1-1,TRBV29-1,few,.
CASSLTGGNTEAFF,TGTGCCAGCAGCCTGACGGGAGGGAACACTGAAGCTTTCTTT,14,TRBJ1-1,TRBV7-3,few,.
CASSEPGGDEGGYTF,TGTGCCAGCAGTGAACCCGGGGGGGATGAGGGTGGCTACACCTTC,15,TRBJ1-2,TRBV25-1,few,.
CASSFIPSVDTGELFF,TGCGCCAGCAGCTTCATTCCTAGCGTAGACACCGGGGAGCTGTTTTTT,16,TRBJ2-2,TRBV5-1,.,.
CAWSVRRGVYGYTF,TGTGCCTGGAGTGTACGCAGGGGGGTCTATGGCTACACCTTC,14,TRBJ1-2,TRBV30,once,TRBD1
CASSLVGTGNKEQFF,TGTGCCAGCAGCTTGGTAGGGACAGGGAACAAAGAGCAGTTCTTC,15,TRBJ2-1,TRBV11-2,.,TRBD1
CSGRQRGGGNEQFF,TGCAGCGGCAGACAAAGGGGCGGTGGGAATGAGCAGTTCTTC,14,TRBJ2-1,TRBV29-1,few,.
CASSLALAGGTDTQYF,TGTGCCAGCAGCTTGGCCTTGGCAGGGGGCACAGATACGCAGTATTTT,16,TRBJ2-3,TRBV5-8,.,.
CASSQVASGDTDTQYF,TGTGCCAGCAGCCAAGTAGCTAGCGGGGACACAGATACGCAGTATTTT,16,TRBJ2-3,TRBV4-2,few,TRBD2
CASSLGTSTNIQYF,TGTGCCAGCAGCTTAGGGACTAGCACAAACATTCAGTACTTC,14,TRBJ2-4,TRBV7-3,once,TRBD2
CASSLREAGYGGTQYF,TGTGCCAGCAGCTTAAGGGAGGCGGGGTATGGTGGAACGCAGTATTTT,16,TRBJ2-3,TRBV11-3,.,.
CASSQDTEAGGPGELFF,TGTGCCAGCAGCCAAGATACCGAAGCGGGAGGGCCCGGGGAGCTGTTTTTT,17,TRBJ2-2,TRBV4-2,.,TRBD2
CSVVGQANTEAFF,TGCAGCGTTGTAGGACAGGCAAACACTGAAGCTTTCTTT,13,TRBJ1-1,TRBV29-1,.,TRBD1
CASSLMGRTYEQYF,TGTGCCAGCAGTTTAATGGGCAGGACTTACGAGCAGTACTTC,14,TRBJ2-7,TRBV27,.,.
CASTPDRGGYTF,TGTGCCAGTACCCCGGACAGGGGCGGCTACACCTTC,12,TRBJ1-2,TRBV19,.,TRBD1
CASSVAVEGAGPLEQYF,TGTGCCAGCAGCGTAGCGGTAGAGGGGGCAGGCCCTTTGGAGCAGTACTTC,17,TRBJ2-7,TRBV9,few,TRBD1
CASSQQSGKDSYEQYF,TGTGCCAGCAGCCAACAAAGCGGGAAAGATTCCTACGAGCAGTACTTC,16,TRBJ2-7,TRBV4-2,.,TRBD2
CASRVMGGHNIQYF,TGTGCCAGTAGGGTGATGGGAGGCCACAACATTCAGTACTTC,14,TRBJ2-4,TRBV19,few,.
CASRLQQEKAFF,TGCGCCAGCAGACTTCAACAGGAGAAAGCTTTCTTT,12,TRBJ1-1,TRBV5-1,.,.
CASSRNLGDEQFF,TGTGCCAGCAGCAGAAACCTGGGCGATGAGCAGTTCTTC,13,TRBJ2-1,TRBV28,.,.
CASSSAGGFYEQYF,TGTGCCAGCAGCTCGGCGGGAGGCTTCTACGAGCAGTACTTC,14,TRBJ2-7,TRBV7-8,.,TRBD2
CASSPWTGDEQFF,TGTGCCAGCAGCCCGTGGACAGGGGATGAGCAGTTCTTC,13,TRBJ2-1,TRBV9,few,TRBD1
CASSPGTGGNEQFF,TGTGCCAGCAGTCCCGGGACAGGCGGCAATGAGCAGTTCTTC,14,TRBJ2-1,TRBV7-9,.,TRBD1
CASSLYLASTDTQYF,TGTGCCAGCAGTTTATATCTAGCGAGCACAGATACGCAGTATTTT,15,TRBJ2-3,TRBV27,.,.
CASEPPRSHNQPQHF,TGTGCCAGCGAGCCGCCGAGGAGTCACAATCAGCCCCAGCATTTT,15,TRBJ1-5,TRBV21-1,.,.
CASSLATVYNEQFF,TGTGCCAGCAGCCTAGCAACTGTTTACAATGAGCAGTTCTTC,14,TRBJ2-1,TRBV7-2,.,.
CATRDSGVKETQYF,TGTGCCACTAGAGACAGTGGAGTTAAAGAGACCCAGTACTTC,14,TRBJ2-5,TRBV10-3,.,.
CASSYRGSTDTQYF,TGTGCCAGCAGCTATAGGGGTAGCACAGATACGCAGTATTTT,14,TRBJ2-3,TRBV7-2,few,.
CASSLEEETQYF,TGTGCCAGCAGCCTGGAGGAAGAGACCCAGTACTTC,12,TRBJ2-5,TRBV28,few,.
CASSLRDSEAFF,TGTGCCAGCAGTTTGCGGGACAGTGAAGCTTTCTTT,12,TRBJ1-1,TRBV28,.,TRBD1